This T cell receptor (beta chain) stems from a study of T-cell reconstitution after alpha-beta-depleted transplantation in children. Study-wide results and limits: Several hundred graft clones that had expanded were reportedly the source of alpha-beta T cells about two months after transplant. Newly made T cells mostly supplied T-cell counts and diversity one year after transplant. Surviving recipient cells, namely T cells and thymic progenitors, were the source of high day-60 TCRbeta diversity in some patients.

A note on this clonotype: The antigen remains unidentified.

Preparation of the TCRbeta library involved a method that used unique molecular identifiers. TCRdb redid the calling of the PCR reads with MiXCR, one entry per CDR3 protein. The sample lists 780,000 or so distinct CDR3 sequences; roughly 15% were seen once. CDR1 and CDR2 from the germline V gene are SGHRS and YFSETQ. The CDR3 contains 17 residues. V trimming: 2 bases; J trimming: 3 bases; junction bases outside the gene matches: 13. The TCR originated in a male patient under 18 who had a stem cell transplant for acute lymphoblastic leukemia, so the T cells may come from the graft donor. This rearrangement joins TRBV5-1 to TRBJ2-7; the match to TRBD2 covers 8 bases. The sequencing used PBMCs, mostly from graft donor cells, collected 360 days after TCRalphabeta/CD19-depleted stem cell transplant. In DNA, the CDR3 is TGCGCCAGCAGCTTCCAACTAGCGGTCCGTAACGTCTACGAGCAGTACTTC. It encodes CASSFQLAVRNVYEQYF.